Listed here are 24 T cell receptor beta chains from one sample, sequenced in a study of ipilimumab plus nivolumab after autologous stem cell transplantation. TCRdb's copy holds only in-frame clones and misses some; the assay was immunoSEQ multiplex PCR. The repertoire has roughly 43,000 clones, 88% of them found once; the top ten carry less than 0.95%. Sequences were derived from PBMCs, sampled in a trial of ipilimumab plus nivolumab as post-transplant consolidation. The receptors stem from a male donor with multiple myeloma.

The chain couples TRBV19 to TRBJ2-4; possibly TRBD1 for D (7 bases). From germline, CDR1 is LNHDA and CDR2 SQIVND (reference sequence). Trimming shortened V by 5 bases and J by 10 bases, and 18 bases separated the two germline ends. The CDR3 length is 14 residues. The CDR3 DNA sequence: TGTGCCAGTAGTTCCCAGGGGGAGGTCGGAATTCAGTACTTC. It encodes CASSSQGEVGIQYF. Using reference TRBV19 and TRBJ2-4 for the parts outside the CDR3, the full variable domain is DGGITQSPKYLFRKEGQNVTLSCEQNLNHDAMYWYRQDPGQGLRLIYYSQIVNDFQKGDIAEGYSVSREKKESFPLTVTSAQKNPTAFYLCASSSQGEVGIQYFGAGTRLSVL.

This clone appeared once. This chain links TRBV4-1 with TRBJ2-5; tentative D call: TRBD1 (5 bases). There are 19 residues in the CDR3. Trimming stripped 0 bases from V and 0 bases from J, with 20 bases between. CDR1 and CDR2 (germline): MGHRA, YSYEKL. The CDR3 reads CASSQDFGQGLGYQETQYF. The CDR3 DNA reads as TGCGCCAGCAGCCAAGATTTTGGGCAGGGTTTGGGGTACCAAGAGACCCAGTACTTC.

The rearrangement joins TRBV4-2 to TRBJ2-1; D may be TRBD2 (6 bases). The V gene lost 4 bases and the J gene lost 8 bases, with 12 bases spanning the gap. The germline gives CDR1 LGHNA, CDR2 YNFKEQ. The CDR3 contains 13 residues. For the CDR3, the DNA is TGTGCCAGCAGCCCGTTGCGGGACTATGAGCAGTTCTTC. Protein product: CASSPLRDYEQFF.

The chain links TRBV13 to TRBJ2-3, with D unclear. CDR1 and CDR2 from the germline V gene are PRHDT and FYEKMQ (reference sequence). V gave up 3 bases and J gave up 2 bases, with 6 bases separating them. The CDR3 loop spans 13 amino acids. The CDR3 nucleotides read TGTGCCAGCAGCTTGAGGCACACAGATACGCAGTATTTT. Amino acids: CASSLRHTDTQYF.

The chain combines TRBV6-6 with TRBJ2-1, with 11 bases lining up with TRBD2. The germline CDR1 and CDR2 sequences are MNHNY and SVGAGI (reference sequence). V trimming: 7 bases; J trimming: 5 bases; junction bases outside the gene matches: 7. The CDR3 has 15 amino acids. The CDR3 loop is CASTWTSGSHNEQFF. CDR3 DNA: TGTGCCAGCACCTGGACTAGCGGGTCTCACAATGAGCAGTTCTTC.

This clone was detected only a few times. The chain couples TRBV7-3 to TRBJ2-2; D gene uncertain. Trimming pared 1 base from V and 6 bases from J, leaving 12 bases between. Germline lookup yields CDR1 SGHTA and CDR2 FQGTGA. The CDR3 has 15 residues. The CDR3 spells CASSLNGPESGELFF. The CDR3 DNA reads as TGTGCCAGCAGCTTAAACGGGCCCGAGTCCGGGGAGCTGTTTTTT. The full variable domain, rest sourced from reference TRBV7-3 and TRBJ2-2, is GAGVSQTPSNKVTEKGKYVELRCDPISGHTALYWYRQSLGQGPEFLIYFQGTGAADDSGLPNDRFFAVRPEGSVSTLKIQRTERGDSAVYLCASSLNGPESGELFFGEGSRLTVL.

This chain connects TRBV5-6 to TRBJ1-5, with TRBD1 matching over 11 bases. Germline assignment: CDR1 SGHDT and CDR2 YYEEEE. V dropped 4 bases and J dropped 1; count of bases not matched to a gene: 13. CDR3 length: 19 residues. CDR3 loop: CASSPAGTGGPESNQPQHF. The CDR3 region has the DNA TGTGCCAGCAGCCCCGCTGGGACAGGGGGTCCAGAGAGCAATCAGCCCCAGCATTTT.

This rearrangement joins TRBV27 to TRBJ2-7, with 12 bases identical to TRBD2. After removal of 4 bases from V and 6 bases from J, the junction contained 7 bases not matched to a gene. The V gene's germline CDR1 is MNHEY and CDR2 SMNVEV (reference sequence). This CDR3 has 15 amino acids. CDR3 region: CASSSGLAGPREQYF. CDR3 sequence (DNA): TGTGCCAGCAGTTCCGGACTAGCGGGACCACGCGAGCAGTACTTC.

This clone was seen once. This chain links TRBV18 with TRBJ2-2; D uncertain. This CDR3 contains 12 residues. From germline, CDR1 is KGHSH and CDR2 LQKENI. V was clipped by 3 bases and J by 5 bases, with 4 bases between them. CDR3 coding DNA: TGTGCCAGCTCACCTGGGACCGGGGAGCTGTTTTTT. Protein sequence: CASSPGTGELFF.

The V and J genes are TRBV5-1 and TRBJ2-2; weak D call: TRBD1 (5 bases). CDR1 SGHRS and CDR2 YFSETQ come from the germline V gene. The CDR3 spans 16 residues. V lost 0 bases to trimming and J lost 0 bases, with 9 bases between them. This chain's CDR3 is CASSLEGQPNTGELFF. In DNA, the CDR3 is TGCGCCAGCAGCTTGGAAGGACAACCGAACACCGGGGAGCTGTTTTTT.

The chain has TRBV7-8 and TRBJ2-7; the D gene is possibly TRBD2 (5 bases). Germline loops: CDR1 SGHVS, CDR2 FQNEAQ. Trimming pared 5 bases from V and 3 bases from J, leaving 14 bases between. This CDR3 contains 14 residues. For the CDR3, the DNA is TGTGCCAGCAGCCCCTACGAGGGCAGCTACGAGCAGTACTTC. This codes for CASSPYEGSYEQYF.

The chain recombines TRBV28 with TRBJ1-5, with D uncertain. V gave up 5 bases and J gave up 0 bases, with 11 bases separating them. The germline V gene encodes CDR1 MDHEN and CDR2 SYDVKM. The CDR3 length is 15 residues. The CDR3 bases are TGTGCCAGCAGTGAGACCGAATATAGCAATCAGCCCCAGCATTTT. This gives the protein CASSETEYSNQPQHF.

The chain combines TRBV6-1 with TRBJ2-3; the match to TRBD1 covers 7 bases. V dropped 6 bases and J dropped 4; count of bases not matched to a gene: 10. CDR1 is MNHNS, CDR2 SASEGT, per germline. The CDR3 length is 15 residues. CDR3 nucleotides: TGTGCCAGCAGGCAGGGGGATTCCGGAGCAGATACGCAGTATTTT. This gives the protein CASRQGDSGADTQYF.

The rearrangement links TRBV2 to TRBJ1-3; no clear D gene. CDR3 length equals 15 residues. V shed 1 base and J shed 0 bases, with 7 bases lying between them. The V gene's germline CDR1 is SNHLY and CDR2 FYNNEI. CDR3 region: CASSEEGYSGNTIYF. DNA for the CDR3: TGTGCCAGCAGTGAAGAAGGATACTCTGGAAACACCATATATTTT. The full variable domain, its missing parts supplied by reference TRBV2 and TRBJ1-3, is EPEVTQTPSHQVTQMGQEVILRCVPISNHLYFYWYRQILGQKVEFLVSFYNNEISEKSEIFDDQFSVERPDGSNFTLKIRSTKLEDSAMYFCASSEEGYSGNTIYFGEGSWLTVV.

V usage is TRBV13 and J usage is TRBJ2-1; D possibly corresponds to TRBD2 (7 bases). The germline V and J ends were trimmed by 0 bases and 4 bases, with 13 bases remaining between them. The germline CDR1 and CDR2 sequences are PRHDT and FYEKMQ (reference sequence). CDR3 size: 16 residues. The CDR3 coding sequence is TGTGCCAGCAGCTTAGGCCGCAGGGGAGGGTACAATGAGCAGTTCTTC. Its protein is CASSLGRRGGYNEQFF.

The genes are TRBV27 and TRBJ1-1; D is unclear. V lost 3 bases, J lost 4 bases, and 12 bases lay in between. The CDR3 spans 14 residues. Looked up from germline, CDR1 is MNHEY and CDR2 is SMNVEV (reference sequence). As DNA, the CDR3 is TGTGCCAGCAGTTTCCATGACGGTGGCACTGAAGCTTTCTTT. It is translated as CASSFHDGGTEAFF.

This sequence joins TRBV4-2 and TRBJ2-7, with TRBD2 matching 11 bases. V shed 3 bases and J 2 bases; nucleotides not matched to a gene: 3. Germline V lookup: CDR1 LGHNA, CDR2 YNFKEQ. The CDR3 is 15 residues long. The CDR3 loop is CASSQGLADPYEQYF. In DNA, the CDR3 is TGTGCCAGCAGCCAGGGACTAGCGGACCCCTACGAGCAGTACTTC.

The chain is built from TRBV4-3 and TRBJ1-6; D unresolved. In germline, CDR1 is LGHNA, CDR2 YSLEER. V gave up 0 bases and J gave up 4 bases, with 7 bases separating them. The CDR3 is 15 amino acids. The DNA of the CDR3 is TGCGCCAGCAGCCAAGATTTGGAGTATAATTCACCCCTCCACTTT. Encoded protein: CASSQDLEYNSPLHF.

The rearrangement uses TRBV18 and TRBJ1-2; no firm D call. Trimming pared 2 bases from V and 1 base from J, leaving 11 bases between. Germline V gene lookup returns CDR1 KGHSH and CDR2 LQKENI. The CDR3 has 15 amino acids. CDR3 bases: TGTGCCAGCTCACCAAAGGAAGAGTTTAACTATGGCTACACCTTC. Amino acid sequence: CASSPKEEFNYGYTF. Looking up the rest from reference TRBV18 and TRBJ1-2 gives the full variable domain: NAGVMQNPRHLVRRRGQEARLRCSPMKGHSHVYWYRQLPEEGLKFMVYLQKENIIDESGMPKERFSAEFPKEGPSILRIQQVVRGDSAAYFCASSPKEEFNYGYTFGSGTRLTVV.

In its sample, this clone was seen a few times. The CDR3 is CASSQDTGQGYNEQFF. The CDR3 DNA reads as TGTGCCAGCAGCCAAGATACGGGACAGGGCTACAATGAGCAGTTCTTC. This rearrangement joins TRBV4-2 to TRBJ2-1; 9 nucleotides line up with TRBD1. The CDR3 loop spans 16 amino acids. The germline CDR1 and CDR2 sequences are LGHNA and YNFKEQ. V dropped 0 bases and J dropped 3; count of bases not matched to a gene: 3.

This chain's CDR3 is CASSYRGQGIQYF. CDR3 coding DNA: TGTGCCAGCAGTTACCGGGGCCAGGGCATTCAGTACTTC. V and J are TRBV6-5 and TRBJ2-4; D tentatively fits TRBD1 or TRBD2 (5 bases each). Deletions cut 2 bases from V and 9 bases from J, with 11 bases between. Germline CDR1 is MNHEY and CDR2 is SVGAGI. CDR3 length: 13 amino acids.

The chain has TRBV18 and TRBJ2-7, with D uncertain. Trimming left V 5 bases short and J 7 bases short, with 9 bases between. Germline V gene sequence: CDR1 KGHSH, CDR2 LQKENI. This CDR3 has 11 amino acids. The CDR3 bases are TGTGCCAGCTCAATTAGTGGGGAGCAGTACTTC. Its translation is CASSISGEQYF. Filled out from reference TRBV18 and TRBJ2-7, the complete variable domain reads NAGVMQNPRHLVRRRGQEARLRCSPMKGHSHVYWYRQLPEEGLKFMVYLQKENIIDESGMPKERFSAEFPKEGPSILRIQQVVRGDSAAYFCASSISGEQYFGPGTRLTVT.

The V call is TRBV6-5, the J call TRBJ2-5; D is unresolved. The J call is in doubt because the DNA end fits TRBJ2-7 better. Germline V lookup: CDR1 MNHEY, CDR2 SVGAGI. This CDR3 is built from 14 residues. The DNA of the CDR3 is TGTGCCAGCAGTTACTCTCCCCCGTGGTCCGAGCAGTACTTC. Residues: CASSYSPPWSEQYF.

The chain couples TRBV30 to TRBJ2-3, with 11 bases fitting TRBD2. With 1 base clipped from V and 5 bases from J, the junction kept 5 bases outside the gene matches. The CDR3 consists of 15 residues. Germline CDR1 is GTSNPN and CDR2 is SVGIG (reference sequence). The CDR3 sequence is CAWSATSGIIDTQYF. The DNA for the CDR3 is TGTGCCTGGAGTGCGACTAGCGGGATAATAGATACGCAGTATTTT.